This paragraph covers one T cell receptor (beta chain) sequence. Its matching antigen is unknown. Germline V gene lookup returns CDR1 MGHRA and CDR2 YSYEKL. Between the trimmed V and J ends, which lost 0 bases and 0 bases, there was a span of 12 bases. This CDR3 is 18 amino acids long. The data belong to a study of cytomegalovirus exposure and HLA in healthy donors. Points from the study as a whole: There were several of the most significant clusters that appeared linked to common viral pathogens in a later analysis.

The PCR employed 60 Vbeta primers together with 13 Jbeta primers. TCRdb keeps only in-frame clones here, not all; method: immunoSEQ multiplex PCR. The sample lists 150,000 to 200,000 clones; 65% to 85% were seen once. Sequencing used PBMCs. The TCR was taken from a man aged 50-60 years in good health and CMV-seropositive. This chain uses TRBV4-1 with TRBJ2-6; D unresolved. The CDR3 here is CASSQDRWANSGANVLTF. As DNA, the CDR3 is TGCGCCAGCAGCCAAGATAGGTGGGCAAACTCTGGGGCCAACGTCCTGACTTTC.